These 8 T cell receptor beta chains were sequenced from one sample in a study of T cell repertoires in cytomegalovirus infection. TCRdb fed the reads into MiXCR, producing one record per CDR3 protein. The table records approximately 500,000 distinct CDR3 sequences, roughly 29% of them present only once. The specimen was PBMCs. All receptors derive from a human donor in good health (CMV status not recorded). Some clones in this sample may be carry-over from other donors' samples.

The rearrangement links TRBV11-2 to TRBJ1-1; possible D gene TRBD1, 5 bases. The CDR3 is 13 residues long. The V gene lost 10 bases and the J gene lost 11 bases, with 23 bases spanning the gap. The germline CDR1 and CDR2 sequences are SGHAT and FQNNGV. The CDR3 reads CATRTERAGRAFF. CDR3 nucleotide sequence: TGTGCCACCCGTACCGAAAGGGCAGGGAGGGCTTTCTTT.

This sequence joins TRBV2 and TRBJ1-1; D not certain. Trimming cost V 6 bases and J 6 bases, with 20 bases left between them. Germline lookup yields CDR1 SNHLY and CDR2 FYNNEI. This CDR3 is built from 15 residues. CDR3 DNA: TGTGCCAGCAGCATCCCGGACGGATCTCGGCCTGAAGCTTTCTTT. Protein: CASSIPDGSRPEAFF. Full variable domain (outside the CDR3, taken from reference TRBV2 and TRBJ1-1): EPEVTQTPSHQVTQMGQEVILRCVPISNHLYFYWYRQILGQKVEFLVSFYNNEISEKSEIFDDQFSVERPDGSNFTLKIRSTKLEDSAMYFCASSIPDGSRPEAFFGQGTRLTVV.

Only a few counts were recorded for this clonotype. The chain uses TRBV11-2 and TRBJ2-2; a weak D match, TRBD2 (6 bases). This CDR3 has 17 amino acids. Germline values: CDR1 SGHAT, CDR2 FQNNGV. The V gene lost 5 bases and the J gene lost 1 base, with 17 bases spanning the gap. CDR3 sequence reads: CASSHKPSAWNTGELFF. DNA for the CDR3: TGTGCCAGCAGCCACAAACCTAGCGCTTGGAACACCGGGGAGCTGTTTTTT.

This chain links TRBV20-1 with TRBJ2-5; 10 bases align to TRBD2. The CDR3 runs to 15 residues. V was pared by 3 bases and J by 4 bases, with 8 bases of the junction left unmatched. CDR1 is DFQATT, CDR2 SNEGSKA, per germline (reference sequence). The CDR3 DNA sequence: TGCAGTGCTAGCGCAGCGGGAGGGCCGGGAGAGACCCAGTACTTC. Translating it yields CSASAAGGPGETQYF.

The chain combines TRBV12-5 with TRBJ2-1, with TRBD2 matching 7 bases. The CDR3 consists of 13 residues. Per germline, CDR1 LGHNT and CDR2 FRNRAP. V shed 2 bases, J shed 5 bases, and the junction held 0 bases outside the gene matches. Written as DNA, the CDR3 is TGTGCTAGTGGTTTGCTAGCGGACAATGAGCAGTTCTTC. Its translation: CASGLLADNEQFF.

The chain links TRBV19 to TRBJ1-4; TRBD1 aligns across 8 bases. Germline V CDR1 and CDR2: LNHDA, SQIVND (reference sequence). V gave up 8 bases and J gave up 10 bases; unmatched junction bases: 12. The CDR3 contains 14 residues. For the CDR3, the DNA is TGTGCCAGTGGGATGGGCCAGGGGGCAGGAAAACTGTTTTTT. It yields the protein CASGMGQGAGKLFF.

The V call is TRBV7-2, the J call TRBJ2-7; no clear D gene. The CDR3 runs 11 residues. Per the germline V gene, CDR1 is SGHTA and CDR2 is FQGNSA. The CDR3 protein is CASSPSARVPV. CDR3 sequence (DNA): TGTGCCAGCAGCCCGAGCGCGCGAGTTCCGGTC.

The chain joins TRBV6-2 or TRBV6-3 to TRBJ2-5; D uncertain. Germline assignment: CDR1 MNHEY and CDR2 SVGEGT. This CDR3 is 16 amino acids long. The ends were cut back, 6 bases at V and 5 bases at J, with 22 bases in the middle. CDR3 DNA sequence: TGTGCCAGCAGCCGCCCCGGCCTGACCCTTGAGGAGACCCAGTACTTC. Translating gives CASSRPGLTLEETQYF.